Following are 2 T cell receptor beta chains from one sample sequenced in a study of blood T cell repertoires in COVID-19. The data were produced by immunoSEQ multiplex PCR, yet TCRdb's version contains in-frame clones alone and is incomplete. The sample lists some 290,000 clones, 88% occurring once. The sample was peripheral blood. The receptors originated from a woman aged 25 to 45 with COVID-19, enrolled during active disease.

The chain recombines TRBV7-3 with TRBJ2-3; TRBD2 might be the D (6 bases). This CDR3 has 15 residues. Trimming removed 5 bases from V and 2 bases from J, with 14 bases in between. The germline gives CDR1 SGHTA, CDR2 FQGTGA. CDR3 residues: CASSPNAGLTDTQYF. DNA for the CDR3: TGTGCCAGCAGCCCCAACGCGGGGCTCACAGATACGCAGTATTTT.

The CDR3 DNA reads as TGTGCCAGCAGTCTGGATCTTTGGGGGGAGGGGGATCTAGCCAAAAACATTCAGTACTTC. It encodes CASSLDLWGEGDLAKNIQYF. The chain links TRBV28 to TRBJ2-4, with D possibly TRBD2 on 7 matching bases. The CDR3 is made up of 20 amino acids. Germline V gives CDR1 MDHEN, CDR2 SYDVKM. With 5 bases removed from V and 0 bases from J, the gap between germline ends came to 26 bases.